Presented here are 31 T cell receptor beta chains from one specimen sequenced in a study of breast tumors, draining lymph nodes, adjacent tissues. From the multiplex PCR reads, TCRdb called clonotypes with MiXCR, one entry per CDR3 protein. The sample contains more than 20,000 distinct CDR3 sequences, around 50% of which appear only once. Source material: breast tumor tissue. The source is a female donor with breast cancer. Some clones in this sample may be carry-over from other donors' samples.

Comments on this clonotype: An end of the junction does not agree with germline; a read error may underlie this. The rearrangement links TRBV20-1 to TRBJ2-7; D perhaps matches TRBD1 (6 bases). This CDR3 region has 14 residues. Germline CDR1 is DFQATT and CDR2 is SNEGSKA (reference sequence). Here the CDR3 DNA reads TGCAGTGCTAAAGGGACATTGAGCTCCTCCGAGCAGTACTTC. Its translation is CSAKGTLSSSEQYF.

This sequence joins TRBV7-9 and TRBJ2-2, with a weak D call TRBD1 (6 bases). The germline CDR1 and CDR2 sequences are SEHNR and FQNEAQ (reference sequence). The CDR3 spans 15 residues. V lost 0 bases and J lost 6, with 11 bases in between. CDR3 sequence (DNA): TGTGCCAGCAGCTTAGCCACAGGGTATGCCGGGGAGCTGTTTTTT. This translates into CASSLATGYAGELFF.

Concerning this clonotype itself: This is likely a read error, given that the CDR3 carries no conserved phenylalanine or tryptophan at its end. The V and J genes are TRBV2 and TRBJ2-7; 10 bases agree with TRBD2. Germline V gene data show CDR1 as SNHLY and CDR2 as FYNNEI. The CDR3 has 16 amino acids. The V and J ends lost 1 base and 3 bases, in that order; junction bases with no gene match: 6. DNA of the CDR3: TGTGCCAGCAGTGAAGGTGGACTAGCGGCCAACTACGAGCAGTACATC. As protein: CASSEGGLAANYEQYI.

In its sample, this clonotype was seen many times. The rearrangement links TRBV27 to TRBJ2-5; the match to TRBD2 covers 12 bases. The CDR3 has 17 amino acids. CDR1 is MNHEY and CDR2 is SMNVEV in the germline V gene (reference sequence). Losses at the gene ends were 4 bases for V and 2 bases for J; bases not matched to a gene: 8. The CDR3 region is CASSSGLAGLRQETQYF. The DNA of the CDR3 is TGTGCCAGCAGTTCGGGACTAGCGGGCCTTAGGCAAGAGACCCAGTACTTC.

This clonotype was detected ten times or more. The rearrangement links TRBV19 to TRBJ1-2, with no clear D. The CDR3 extends over 13 amino acids. Trimming stripped 6 bases from V and 7 bases from J, with 15 bases between. Germline V gives CDR1 LNHDA, CDR2 SQIVND (reference sequence). As DNA, the CDR3 is TGTGCCAGTAGCCTGGCAATGGGTCTTGGCTACACCTTC. Encoded protein: CASSLAMGLGYTF.

Sample share makes this clonotype medium-sized. The rearrangement uses TRBV10-3 and TRBJ2-3, with D possibly being TRBD1 (6 bases). This CDR3 has 13 residues. Germline CDR1 reads ENHRY; CDR2 reads SYGVKD. V shed 7 bases and J shed 8 bases, with 16 bases lying between them. CDR3 nucleotides: TGTGCCATCAACGAGGGGGTAGCGAGTACGCAGTATTTT. Translation gives CAINEGVASTQYF.

This clonotype occurred a few times. This rearrangement joins TRBV19 to TRBJ1-1; the D is unclear. The CDR3 length is 15 residues. Germline lookup yields CDR1 LNHDA and CDR2 SQIVND (reference sequence). The V and J ends lost 4 bases and 3 bases respectively, with 15 bases between them. The CDR3 sequence: CASSSLAGDDTEAFF. CDR3 sequence (DNA): TGTGCCAGTAGTAGTCTGGCAGGTGATGACACTGAAGCTTTCTTT.

Ten or more counts support this clonotype. This chain joins TRBV7-2 and TRBJ2-1; 8 nucleotides line up with TRBD2. The CDR3 totals 16 residues. V dropped 2 bases and J dropped 2; count of bases not matched to a gene: 5. Germline V gene data show CDR1 as SGHTA and CDR2 as FQGNSA. The CDR3 loop reads CASSLLRGLAYNEQFF. Written as DNA, the CDR3 is TGTGCCAGCAGCTTACTTAGGGGACTAGCCTACAATGAGCAGTTCTTC.

The rearrangement links TRBV20-1 to TRBJ1-1; tentative D call: TRBD1 (6 bases). V shed 4 bases and J shed 5 bases, with 14 bases lying between them. The V gene's germline CDR1 is DFQATT and CDR2 SNEGSKA (reference sequence). The CDR3 sequence is 13 residues long. CDR3 nucleotides: TGCAGTGCTAAGATCAGGGGCAATACTGAAGCTTTCTTT. Translated: CSAKIRGNTEAFF.

By proportion, this clonotype is medium-sized (0.01 to 0.1%). V is TRBV12-3 or TRBV12-4 and J is TRBJ2-3; D is unclear. The CDR3 is 11 amino acids. Trimming pared 6 bases from V and 4 bases from J, leaving 5 bases between. CDR3 DNA sequence: TGTGCCAGCAGCCCAGCAGATACGCAGTATTTT. This codes for CASSPADTQYF.

The rearrangement joins TRBV20-1 to TRBJ2-1, with 14 bases lining up with TRBD2. The germline CDR1 and CDR2 sequences are DFQATT and SNEGSKA (reference sequence). The CDR3 spans 15 residues. The ends lost 6 bases at V and 7 bases at J; junction bases unmatched: 8. CDR3 amino acids: CSAEGLAGGYNEQFF. The CDR3 DNA reads as TGCAGTGCGGAAGGACTAGCGGGAGGTTATAATGAGCAGTTCTTC.

The chain recombines TRBV20-1 with TRBJ2-7, with 14 bases that match TRBD2. The assigned J gene may be wrong: the sequence end matches TRBJ2-1 better. The CDR3 spans 15 residues. The germline CDR1 and CDR2 sequences are DFQATT and SNEGSKA (reference sequence). The chain's CDR3 is CSAPGLAGVGDEQFF. As DNA, the CDR3 is TGCAGTGCCCCGGGACTAGCGGGAGTCGGGGATGAGCAGTTCTTC.

The gene calls are TRBV14 and TRBJ1-2; no clear D gene. V lost 3 bases and J 11 bases, leaving 10 bases between the germline ends. CDR3 length: 11 amino acids. Germline loops: CDR1 SGHDN, CDR2 FVKESK. For the CDR3, the DNA is TGTGCCAGCAGCCAGGGATTGGGGTACACCTTC. It yields the protein CASSQGLGYTF. Based on the CDR3 plus reference TRBV14 and TRBJ1-2, the full variable domain is EAGVTQFPSHSVIEKGQTVTLRCDPISGHDNLYWYRRVMGKEIKFLLHFVKESKQDESGMPNNRFLAERTGGTYSTLKVQPAELEDSGVYFCASSQGLGYTFGSGTRLTVV.

By share of the sample, this clonotype is medium-sized (0.01 to 0.1%). The chain couples TRBV29-1 to TRBJ2-7; TRBD1 matches at 7 bases. Germline CDR1 is SQVTM and CDR2 is ANQGSEA. V lost 0 bases, J lost 9 bases, and 8 bases stayed unmatched. The CDR3 loop spans 13 amino acids. Here the CDR3 reads CSVEEDRARPQYF. The DNA of the CDR3 is TGCAGCGTTGAAGAAGACAGGGCAAGACCGCAGTACTTC.

The rearrangement uses TRBV5-1 and TRBJ2-3; possible D gene TRBD2, 6 bases. V was trimmed by 3 bases and J by 2 bases, leaving 10 bases between them. Germline CDR1 and CDR2: SGHRS and YFSETQ. The CDR3 is made up of 14 amino acids. For the CDR3, the DNA is TGCGCCAGCAGCTATGCGGGACCCACAGATACGCAGTATTTT. Its translation: CASSYAGPTDTQYF.

This clonotype was seen many times. The V call is TRBV25-1, the J call TRBJ2-4, with D perhaps given as TRBD1 or TRBD2 (6 bases each). This CDR3 is 17 amino acids long. In germline, CDR1 is MGHDK, CDR2 SYGVNS. V shed 5 bases and J shed 0 bases, with 17 bases lying between them. CDR3 sequence: CASSPQTGGLAKNIQYF. The DNA of the CDR3 is TGTGCCAGCAGTCCTCAAACCGGGGGCTTAGCCAAAAACATTCAGTACTTC.

This chain uses TRBV7-2 with TRBJ2-3, with 13 bases fitting TRBD2. The J segment lost 8 bases and the V segment lost 2 bases, leaving 7 bases of the junction unmatched. The CDR3 is 16 amino acids. The germline V gene encodes CDR1 SGHTA and CDR2 FQGNSA. CDR3 coding DNA: TGTGCCAGCAGCTTATCCCGGACTAGCGGGAGTTTTACGCAGTATTTT. Amino acid sequence: CASSLSRTSGSFTQYF. Using reference TRBV7-2 and TRBJ2-3 for the parts outside the CDR3, the full variable domain is GAGVSQSPSNKVTEKGKDVELRCDPISGHTALYWYRQSLGQGLEFLIYFQGNSAPDKSGLPSDRFSAERTGGSVSTLTIQRTQQEDSAVYLCASSLSRTSGSFTQYFGPGTRLTVL.

This clonotype is labeled as medium-sized (0.01 to 0.1%). The V gene is TRBV10-2, the J gene TRBJ1-3; 8 bases align to TRBD1. Losses at the gene ends were 7 bases for V and 4 bases for J; bases not matched to a gene: 3. The CDR3 consists of 13 residues. Per the germline V gene, CDR1 is WSHSY and CDR2 is SAAADI. CDR3 nucleotide sequence: TGCGCCAGCAAAACAGGGGGAGGAAACACCATATATTTT. Its protein product is CASKTGGGNTIYF.

This clonotype counts as medium-sized. The gene calls are TRBV27 and TRBJ2-5; TRBD1 matches 7 bases. Unmatched junction bases numbered 10, after V lost 5 bases and J lost 1 base. Germline V gives CDR1 MNHEY, CDR2 SMNVEV (reference sequence). CDR3 size: 16 residues. In DNA, the CDR3 is TGTGCCAGCAGTCCTACCCTACAGGGGCTCCAAGAGACCCAGTACTTC. This sequence encodes CASSPTLQGLQETQYF.

This chain connects TRBV10-1 to TRBJ2-3; D may be TRBD1 (6 bases). With 2 bases removed from V and 2 bases from J, the gap between germline ends came to 8 bases. The CDR3 runs 14 residues. Germline values: CDR1 WNHNN, CDR2 SYGVQD (reference sequence). The CDR3 sequence: CASSEGQNTDTQYF. The DNA of the CDR3 is TGCGCCAGCAGTGAGGGACAGAACACAGATACGCAGTATTTT.

About this clonotype: Possible read error: a much larger clone is one base away. The V and J genes are TRBV5-4 and TRBJ1-2; D gene unclear. Trimming left V 4 bases short and J 4 bases short, with 11 bases between. The germline V gene encodes CDR1 SGHNT and CDR2 YYREEE (reference sequence). The CDR3 consists of 13 residues. CDR3 in amino acids: CASSRDTAYGYTF. DNA of the CDR3: TGTGCCAGCAGCAGAGATACCGCCTATGGCTACACCTTC. Full variable domain (remainder filled in from reference TRBV5-4 and TRBJ1-2): ETGVTQSPTHLIKTRGQQVTLRCSSQSGHNTVSWYQQALGQGPQFIFQYYREEENGRGNFPPRFSGLQFPNYSSELNVNALELDDSALYLCASSRDTAYGYTFGSGTRLTVV.

This clonotype was observed a handful of times. The rearrangement joins TRBV24-1 to TRBJ2-1, with 10 bases matching TRBD2. The CDR3 extends over 15 amino acids. V lost 1 base to trimming and J lost 11 bases; unmatched junction nucleotides: 7. CDR1 is KGHDR and CDR2 is SFDVKD in the germline V gene. CDR3 sequence reads: CATSDFLLAGDKQFF. As DNA, the CDR3 is TGTGCCACCAGTGATTTTCTTCTAGCGGGGGATAAGCAGTTCTTC.

This chain uses TRBV24-1 with TRBJ2-3; TRBD2 might be the D (11 bases). The CDR3 contains 18 residues. V gave up 2 bases and J gave up 5 bases, with 22 bases separating them. Germline CDR1 is KGHDR and CDR2 is SFDVKD. The DNA of the CDR3 is TGTGCCACCAGTGATTCGACTAGCGGGACAGGGGTTGGAGATACGCAGTATTTT. It specifies CATSDSTSGTGVGDTQYF.

The rearrangement joins TRBV7-9 to TRBJ2-5; 12 positions agree with TRBD1. The CDR3 covers 22 residues. The V gene's germline CDR1 is SEHNR and CDR2 FQNEAQ (reference sequence). V was pared by 5 bases and J by 0 bases, with 22 bases of the junction left unmatched. The CDR3 region is CASSRDRGRAGLGGRDQETQYF. CDR3 in DNA: TGTGCCAGCAGCCGGGACAGGGGGCGAGCGGGGCTCGGGGGCCGTGACCAAGAGACCCAGTACTTC.

This clonotype is medium-sized. The chain couples TRBV24-1 to TRBJ2-1; the D is unclear. The V end lost 4 bases, the J end lost 7 bases, and 10 bases lay between the germline ends. This CDR3 region has 13 residues. CDR1 is KGHDR and CDR2 is SFDVKD in the germline V gene. CDR3 sequence reads: CATSDSDENEQFF. The CDR3 DNA follows: TGTGCCACCAGTGACTCTGACGAGAATGAGCAGTTCTTC.

This clonotype appeared many times. The V gene is TRBV5-1, the J gene TRBJ2-3, with D perhaps matching TRBD1 (5 bases). The CDR3 contains 15 residues. Germline values: CDR1 SGHRS, CDR2 YFSETQ. The V and J ends lost 4 bases and 1 base respectively, with 13 bases between them. The CDR3 region is CASSKGPGGTDTQYF. DNA for the CDR3: TGCGCCAGCAGCAAGGGGCCTGGGGGCACAGATACGCAGTATTTT. Combining the CDR3 with reference TRBV5-1 and TRBJ2-3 gives the whole variable domain KAGVTQTPRYLIKTRGQQVTLSCSPISGHRSVSWYQQTPGQGLQFLFEYFSETQRNKGNFPGRFSGRQFSNSRSEMNVSTLELGDSALYLCASSKGPGGTDTQYFGPGTRLTVL.

This clonotype was observed at least ten times. A much larger clone lies a single base off, so this may be a read error. The genes are TRBV7-9 and TRBJ2-1; D call uncertain. Germline CDR1 SEHNR, CDR2 FQNEAQ (reference sequence). CDR3 length: 13 amino acids. CDR3 sequence reads: CASSPPSFNGQFF. The CDR3 DNA sequence: TGTGCCAGCAGCCCGCCCTCCTTCAATGGGCAGTTCTTC. The full variable domain, rest sourced from reference TRBV7-9 and TRBJ2-1, is DTGVSQNPRHKITKRGQNVTFRCDPISEHNRLYWYRQTLGQGPEFLTYFQNEAQLEKSRLLSDRFSAERPKGSFSTLEIQRTEQGDSAMYLCASSPPSFNGQFFGPGTRLTVL.

The V gene is TRBV12-5, the J gene TRBJ2-7; D not resolved. The CDR3 is made up of 13 amino acids. Looked up from germline, CDR1 is LGHNT and CDR2 is FRNRAP. CDR3 loop: CASRRQISYEQYF. The CDR3 DNA follows: TGTGCCAGTCGGCGTCAGATCTCCTACGAGCAGTACTTC.

The chain recombines TRBV5-1 with TRBJ2-1; 7 nucleotides align to TRBD2. Germline V gene sequence: CDR1 SGHRS, CDR2 YFSETQ. The CDR3 has 15 amino acids. V trimming: 3 bases; J trimming: 3 bases; junction bases outside the gene matches: 6. The CDR3 is CASSYAGEGYNEQFF. The CDR3 DNA reads as TGCGCCAGCAGCTACGCGGGAGAGGGCTACAATGAGCAGTTCTTC.

In the case of this clonotype: As the CDR3 is not closed by the conserved phenylalanine or tryptophan, this likely results from a read error. The rearrangement joins TRBV4-3 to TRBJ2-2; D gene uncertain. CDR1 and CDR2 (germline): LGHNA, YSLEER. V lost 3 bases and J lost 3, with 11 bases in between. The CDR3 totals 15 residues. CDR3 amino acids: CASSHLLGDTGELFL. The CDR3 nucleotides read TGCGCCAGCAGCCATTTGCTTGGGGACACCGGGGAGCTGTTTCTC.

At least ten counts were recorded for this clonotype. The J gene is TRBJ2-7, the V gene TRBV4-2, with D tentatively TRBD2 (6 bases). V was shortened by 0 bases and J by 5 bases, with 14 bases between the two germline ends. This CDR3 has 15 amino acids. Germline values: CDR1 LGHNA, CDR2 YNFKEQ. CDR3 sequence reads: CASSQEAGTVHEQYF. The CDR3 bases are TGTGCCAGCAGCCAAGAGGCGGGAACGGTCCACGAGCAGTACTTC.